The T cell receptor (beta chain) under discussion was sequenced for a study of regulatory T cells in long-lasting Graves disease. The V gene's germline CDR1 is SGHTA and CDR2 FQGTGA. V was pared by 3 bases and J by 0 bases, with 9 bases between. This CDR3 is built from 15 residues. Noted time point: newly diagnosed GD, antithyroid drugs for less than 3 months. From PBMCs, RNA was extracted and then used to make the TCR library. This clonotype showed up many times. Arm-PCR of CDR3 regions and iRepertoire HTBI primers were the basis on which TCR beta libraries were built. TCRdb re-called the multiplex PCR reads through MiXCR, storing one row per CDR3 protein. The table includes approximately 310,000 distinct CDR3 sequences, about 20% detected once.

Sequenced material: peripheral blood mononuclear cells (PBMCs), taken at new diagnosis, from a patient treated with antithyroid drugs. The clonotype was recovered from a female donor with Graves disease. This chain connects TRBV7-3 to TRBJ2-1; D is unresolved. CDR3 nucleotides: TGTGCCAGCAGCTTGTTGCGGAGCTCCTACAATGAGCAGTTCTTC. This codes for CASSLLRSSYNEQFF.